This is a list of T cell receptor beta chains from one sample in a study of blood T cell repertoires in COVID-19. Some clones are missing from TCRdb's copy, which holds only in-frame ones; the method was immunoSEQ multiplex PCR. Of about 36,000 clones in the sample, about 74% are singletons; the top ten hold 1.5% to 2%. The sample consisted of peripheral blood. These receptors came from a man aged 55 to 70 with active COVID-19. Both conserved end residues are part of each CDR3. The D gene is left open where the match is weak. Not every row has a clone size; where given, it reads once, few, many or a size class.

D,V,size,J,CDR3,DNA
TRBD1,TRBV14,.,TRBJ2-7,CASSPQGISYEQYF,TGTGCCAGCAGCCCACAGGGGATCTCCTACGAGCAGTACTTC
.,TRBV4-3,.,TRBJ1-3,CASSQGAGRLNTIYF,TGCGCCAGCAGCCAAGGGGCAGGGAGGCTAAACACCATATATTTT
TRBD1,TRBV7-9,.,TRBJ2-3,CASSSGQGGGTDTQYF,TGTGCCAGCAGCTCCGGACAGGGCGGGGGCACAGATACGCAGTATTTT
.,TRBV2,.,TRBJ1-6,CASLPERGKGSPLHF,TGTGCCAGCCTCCCCGAACGGGGAAAGGGTTCACCCCTCCACTTT
TRBD1,TRBV10-3,.,TRBJ1-1,CAISESVGQGAGNTEAFF,TGTGCCATCAGTGAATCCGTAGGGCAGGGGGCTGGGAACACTGAAGCTTTCTTT
.,TRBV5-4,few,TRBJ2-7,CASSSTGTGYEQYF,TGTGCCAGCAGCTCTACCGGGACTGGCTACGAGCAGTACTTC
TRBD1,TRBV7-9,.,TRBJ1-1,CASSPWGQGAAEAFF,TGTGCCAGCAGCCCTTGGGGACAGGGGGCAGCTGAAGCTTTCTTT
TRBD1,TRBV7-9,few,TRBJ1-6,CASSSGTAHSPLHF,TGTGCCAGCAGCTCGGGGACAGCTCATTCACCCCTCCACTTT
.,TRBV7-2,few,TRBJ1-1,CASSPTWNTEAFF,TGTGCCAGCAGCCCTACTTGGAACACTGAAGCTTTCTTT
.,TRBV19,once,TRBJ1-1,CASRSTAEAFF,TGTGCCAGTAGATCCACAGCTGAAGCTTTCTTT
TRBD2,TRBV9,few,TRBJ2-7,CASSVGTSGSREQYF,TGTGCCAGCAGCGTAGGGACTAGCGGGAGCCGCGAGCAGTACTTC
.,TRBV20-1,.,TRBJ1-1,CSARDGVYAFF,TGCAGTGCTAGAGACGGGGTGTATGCTTTCTTT
.,TRBV14,.,TRBJ2-1,CASSQGYGEQFF,TGTGCCAGCAGCCAAGGATACGGTGAGCAGTTCTTC
TRBD1,TRBV3-1/TRBV3-2,.,TRBJ1-1,CASSQGAGGTTEAFF,TGTGCCAGCAGCCAAGGCGCAGGGGGGACCACTGAAGCTTTCTTT
.,TRBV27,.,TRBJ1-2,CASSLRQNYGYTF,TGTGCCAGCAGTCTCAGACAGAACTATGGCTACACCTTC
.,TRBV19,.,TRBJ1-5,CASSPGRSGNQPQHF,TGTGCCAGTAGTCCTGGGCGTAGCGGCAATCAGCCCCAGCATTTT
TRBD1,TRBV5-4,once,TRBJ1-1,CASSYRGPVNTEAFF,TGTGCCAGCAGCTACAGGGGCCCAGTGAACACTGAAGCTTTCTTT
.,TRBV12-3/TRBV12-4,.,TRBJ1-2,CASSTPDGYTF,TGTGCCAGCAGTACACCTGATGGCTACACCTTC
TRBD2,TRBV5-1,.,TRBJ2-5,CASSMELAGGQETQYF,TGCGCCAGCAGCATGGAACTAGCGGGAGGGCAAGAGACCCAGTACTTC
.,TRBV5-1,.,TRBJ2-2,CASSRDMNTGELFF,TGCGCCAGCAGTCGGGACATGAACACCGGGGAGCTGTTTTTT
.,TRBV6-1,.,TRBJ1-6,CASSEGGGRFSPLHF,TGTGCCAGCAGTGAAGGTGGGGGCAGATTTTCACCCCTCCACTTT
.,TRBV4-3,.,TRBJ2-3,CASSPIVGTDTQYF,TGCGCCAGCAGCCCCATAGTCGGCACAGATACGCAGTATTTT
TRBD1,TRBV5-1,.,TRBJ1-2,CASSPRTGGYYGYTF,TGCGCCAGCAGCCCTCGGACAGGGGGCTACTATGGCTACACCTTC
TRBD1,TRBV10-2,.,TRBJ1-1,CASSERDRSLFFAEAFF,TGCGCCAGCAGTGAGAGGGACAGGTCTCTATTCTTCGCTGAAGCTTTCTTT
TRBD1,TRBV9,once,TRBJ2-3,CASSVAGTGTDTQYF,TGTGCCAGCAGCGTAGCGGGGACAGGGACAGATACGCAGTATTTT
TRBD2,TRBV7-2,.,TRBJ2-7,CASSLGLAGAEQYF,TGTGCCAGCAGCTTAGGACTAGCGGGAGCCGAGCAGTACTTC
TRBD1,TRBV5-1,few,TRBJ2-7,CASTLQGALNEQYF,TGCGCCAGCACCCTACAGGGGGCGCTGAACGAGCAGTACTTC
.,TRBV21-1,once,TRBJ2-5,CASSKASQGQETQYF,TGTGCCAGCAGCAAAGCGTCACAGGGCCAAGAGACCCAGTACTTC
TRBD1,TRBV7-9,.,TRBJ1-1,CASSLGQGLNTEAFF,TGTGCCAGCAGCCTTGGACAGGGTTTGAACACTGAAGCTTTCTTT
TRBD1,TRBV19,.,TRBJ2-7,CASSHPGQGARYEQYF,TGTGCCAGTAGTCACCCGGGACAGGGGGCCCGATACGAGCAGTACTTC
TRBD2,TRBV12-5,.,TRBJ2-2,CASGLPLAGVHTGELFF,TGTGCTAGTGGTTTGCCACTAGCGGGAGTCCACACCGGGGAGCTGTTTTTT
TRBD1,TRBV5-1,once,TRBJ2-5,CASSLAGRGYQETQYF,TGCGCCAGCAGCTTGGCGGGCAGGGGGTACCAAGAGACCCAGTACTTC
.,TRBV6-2/TRBV6-3,.,TRBJ1-1,CASSWGPEAFF,TGTGCCAGCAGTTGGGGCCCTGAAGCTTTCTTT
TRBD1,TRBV28,.,TRBJ1-1,CASEAQGGGTEAFF,TGTGCCAGCGAAGCCCAGGGGGGTGGCACTGAAGCTTTCTTT
.,TRBV6-2/TRBV6-3,few,TRBJ2-1,CASSYTLLDRNPYNEQFF,TGTGCCAGCAGTTACACCCTGCTCGACAGAAACCCTTACAATGAGCAGTTCTTC
.,TRBV6-5,.,TRBJ1-1,CASRKGEAIEAFF,TGTGCCAGCAGAAAGGGGGAAGCCATTGAAGCTTTCTTT
TRBD1,TRBV28,few,TRBJ2-7,CASSLDRVSYEQYF,TGTGCCAGCAGTCTGGACAGGGTAAGCTACGAGCAGTACTTC
TRBD2,TRBV9,.,TRBJ2-5,CASSVDVAGGPGATQYF,TGTGCCAGCAGCGTAGACGTAGCGGGAGGACCCGGCGCGACCCAGTACTTC
TRBD2,TRBV24-1,.,TRBJ2-1,CATSVSSGAGEQFF,TGTGCCACCAGTGTCTCTAGCGGGGCCGGTGAGCAGTTCTTC
TRBD1,TRBV7-3,.,TRBJ2-3,CASRLTGGGVTDTQYF,TGTGCCAGCAGACTTACAGGGGGTGGCGTCACAGATACGCAGTATTTT
TRBD2,TRBV30,.,TRBJ2-2,CAWSVPGRDTGELFF,TGTGCCTGGAGTGTACCGGGGAGGGACACCGGGGAGCTGTTTTTT
TRBD1,TRBV9,.,TRBJ1-6,CASSVGGGGGSPLHF,TGTGCCAGCAGCGTAGGAGGAGGGGGCGGATCACCCCTCCACTTT
TRBD1,TRBV5-1,.,TRBJ1-4,CASSLAGQGFSGKLFF,TGCGCCAGCAGCTTGGCAGGACAGGGCTTCAGCGGAAAACTGTTTTTT
TRBD2,TRBV10-3,.,TRBJ2-2,CAGGEGTGELFF,TGTGCCGGAGGGGAGGGAACCGGGGAGCTGTTTTTT
.,TRBV7-6,.,TRBJ2-7,CASSEYLTETQYEQYF,TGTGCCAGCAGCGAGTACCTGACAGAAACCCAATACGAGCAGTACTTC
.,TRBV3-1/TRBV3-2,.,TRBJ1-1,CASRQNSGGTEAFF,TGTGCCAGCAGACAAAATTCTGGGGGGACTGAAGCTTTCTTT
.,TRBV11-2,.,TRBJ1-1,CASSLTVMGPNTEAFF,TGTGCCAGCAGCTTGACGGTGATGGGCCCGAACACTGAAGCTTTCTTT
.,TRBV18,.,TRBJ2-7,CASSPPQDSRGYEQYF,TGTGCCAGCTCACCACCCCAGGACAGCCGGGGCTACGAGCAGTACTTC
.,TRBV19,.,TRBJ1-1,CASSIHNTGPNTEAFF,TGTGCCAGTAGTATCCATAATACAGGGCCGAACACTGAAGCTTTCTTT
.,TRBV5-6,medium-sized,TRBJ1-5,CASSRTRTPWSQHF,TGTGCCAGCAGCCGGACACGGACCCCGTGGTCCCAGCATTTT
TRBD1,TRBV18,.,TRBJ1-5,CASSRDRNNQPQHF,TGTGCCAGCTCAAGGGACAGGAACAATCAGCCCCAGCATTTT
.,TRBV6-5,.,TRBJ1-2,CASTLTVNYGYTF,TGTGCCAGCACCCTGACAGTAAACTATGGCTACACCTTC
.,TRBV9,.,TRBJ1-5,CASSPPKHF,TGTGCCAGCAGCCCCCCAAAGCATTTT
TRBD1,TRBV28,.,TRBJ1-6,CASSPGTGYSPLHF,TGTGCCAGCAGTCCTGGGACAGGGTATTCACCCCTCCACTTT
TRBD2,TRBV9,.,TRBJ2-3,CASSGHTSGETDTQYF,TGTGCCAGCAGCGGGCATACTAGCGGGGAAACAGATACGCAGTATTTT
.,TRBV27,.,TRBJ1-2,CASSPWGRANYGYTF,TGTGCCAGCAGTCCGTGGGGCAGGGCTAACTATGGCTACACCTTC